Sequencing of this T cell receptor (beta chain) was carried out in a study of early T cells in non-severe SARS-CoV-2 infection (dated by TCRdb to about 2021). Some background on the complete study: Because TCR sequencing was done on bulk RNA from unsorted whole blood, the alpha and beta chains could not be paired. Broad study findings and their caveats: VDJdb matching was skewed toward anti-spike CD8 responses and likely underestimated virus-specific expansions by missing private and CD4 specificities.

The CDR3, from cysteine to phenylalanine, totals 16 residues. Solely the CDR3 DNA is kept, with 48 bases framed from the first base. Relative to germline, V is 1 base shorter and J is 0 bases shorter, with 12 bases between their ends. CDR1 and CDR2 were assigned from the germline V gene (reference sequence) as GTSNPN and SVGIG. A case-control design nested within a healthcare worker cohort in London, UK, was used, with weekly nasopharyngeal swab PCR tests and blood sampling performed. Healthcare workers were recruited between 23 and 31 March 2020, during the week of the UK lockdown, and were followed weekly for up to roughly 15 weeks. Library method: 5' RACE. Sequencing relied on a NextSeq 500. Unique molecular identifiers were attached to individual cDNA molecules in the TCR library protocol so that sequencing error and PCR bias could be corrected. Both TCR alpha and beta chains were sequenced, and tight co-correlation was observed between alpha and beta sequence abundances in each sample. In the paper's pipeline: V gene, J gene and CDR3 annotation of TCR sequences was performed with Decombinator V4. Expanded TCRs were defined as changing significantly between any two time points under a Poisson model with p below 0.0001. TCR abundances were normalised to the total number of TCRs sequenced in each sample and reported as counts per million. TRAV1-2 paired with TRAJ12, TRAJ20 or TRAJ33 defined MAIT TCRs, while TRAV10 paired with TRAJ18 defined iNKT TCRs. VDJdb, accessed 1 November 2021, was searched for CMV, EBV and SARS-CoV-2 annotated TCRs, with TCRs annotated for multiple antigens excluded. TCRdb cleaned the public reads at Q25 with fastp, built clones with MiXCR and kept in-frame beta chains. Merged by CDR3 protein, the rows form single entries marked with the most common genes and DNA. For this entry, the V and J calls and clone size follow TCRdb and not the study's own pipeline. For this sample there are approximately 70,000 distinct CDR3 sequences; roughly 12% appear just once. 4% to 5.5% of the sample is held by the ten biggest clonotypes.

This clonotype was seen ten or more times. Its target antigen remains unknown. Per-nucleotide qualities are absent, and no much larger clonotype sits a single base away. This TCR was recovered from an adult who was a healthcare worker with PCR-confirmed SARS-CoV-2 infection or an uninfected control (not recorded which). Sequenced sample: whole blood. Recombination connected TRBV30 to TRBJ2-2, with TRBD2 perhaps the D gene, on 6 matching bases. The CDR3 loop reads CAWSAGLISNTGELFF. The base sequence is TGTGCCTGGAGTGCGGGACTGATCTCGAACACCGGGGAGCTGTTTTTT.